The 27 T cell receptor beta chains given below trace back to one sample, sequenced in a study of T cell changes during pregnancy in multiple sclerosis. Produced via immunoSEQ multiplex PCR; TCRdb's table is partial and in-frame only. The sample has 45,000 to 70,000 clones; around 92% are singletons. Here the sequenced sample was CD4+ T cells from peripheral blood mononuclear cells, taken after pregnancy. These receptors were collected from a female donor in good health, enrolled as a control in a pregnancy study.

The J gene is TRBJ1-1, the V gene TRBV18; TRBD1 agrees at 9 bases. The CDR3 is 14 amino acids. Germline CDR1 and CDR2: KGHSH and LQKENI. Trimming cost V 4 bases and J 4 bases; bases outside gene matches: 4. The DNA for the CDR3 is TGTGCCAGCTCACGCGACAGGGGGGGCACTGAAGCTTTCTTT. It translates to CASSRDRGGTEAFF.

This clone came up once. The genes are TRBV19 and TRBJ1-6, with D hard to call. Germline V gene sequence: CDR1 LNHDA, CDR2 SQIVND (reference sequence). The CDR3 has 15 residues. V was clipped by 8 bases and J by 5 bases, with 16 bases between them. In DNA form, the CDR3 reads TGTGCCAGTGTTAACGCGGGATCGGATAATTCACCCCTCCACTTT. This encodes CASVNAGSDNSPLHF.

The chain recombines TRBV7-2 with TRBJ2-1; perhaps TRBD2 as D (5 bases). The CDR3 is 15 amino acids. Trimming pared 3 bases from V and 6 bases from J, leaving 15 bases between. Germline CDR1 SGHTA, CDR2 FQGNSA. CDR3 coding DNA: TGTGCCAGCAGCTTTTGGGATAAGGGAGTCAATGAGCAGTTCTTC. Translation: CASSFWDKGVNEQFF.

The J gene is TRBJ2-3, the V gene TRBV5-8; D perhaps matches TRBD1 (6 bases). The germline V gene has CDR1 SGHTS and CDR2 YDEGEE. This CDR3 region has 16 residues. The V gene lost 3 bases and the J gene lost 0 bases, with 14 bases spanning the gap. The CDR3 spells CASSSTDSPSTDTQYF. For the CDR3, the DNA is TGTGCCAGCAGCTCAACGGACAGCCCGAGCACAGATACGCAGTATTTT.

The V gene is TRBV7-9, the J gene TRBJ1-4; 9 bases match TRBD1. V was pared by 4 bases and J by 2 bases, with 5 bases of the junction left unmatched. The germline CDR1 and CDR2 sequences are SEHNR and FQNEAQ (reference sequence). The CDR3 loop spans 16 amino acids. For the CDR3, the DNA is TGTGCCAGCAGCTCCGGACAGGGGAGGACTAATGAAAAACTGTTTTTT. Protein product: CASSSGQGRTNEKLFF.

V gene TRBV6-6 combines with J gene TRBJ1-1; no clear D gene. Between the trimmed V and J ends, which lost 0 bases and 2 bases, there was a span of 7 bases. The germline gives CDR1 MNHNY, CDR2 SVGAGI (reference sequence). CDR3 length: 14 amino acids. The CDR3 DNA follows: TGTGCCAGCAGTTACTCCGAGGGTAACACTGAAGCTTTCTTT. The encoded protein is CASSYSEGNTEAFF.

DNA of the CDR3: TGTGCCTGGAGTATGGGAGGGGATAATGAAAAACTGTTTTTT. Its protein product is CAWSMGGDNEKLFF. The rearrangement uses TRBV30 and TRBJ1-4; tentatively, D is TRBD1 (5 bases). Germline lookup yields CDR1 GTSNPN and CDR2 SVGIG (reference sequence). The CDR3 has 14 residues. Trimming took 2 bases from V and 4 from J, leaving 11 bases between them. The full variable domain, completed using reference TRBV30 and TRBJ1-4, is SQTIHQWPATLVQPVGSPLSLECTVEGTSNPNLYWYRQAAGRGLQLLFYSVGIGQISSEVPQNLSASRPQDRQFILSSKKLLLSDSGFYLCAWSMGGDNEKLFFGSGTQLSVL.

This chain joins TRBV5-4 and TRBJ2-1; the match to TRBD2 covers 10 bases. The V segment lost 4 bases and the J segment 4 bases; nucleotides outside the gene matches: 8. The CDR3 length is 16 residues. Per the germline V gene, CDR1 is SGHNT and CDR2 is YYREEE (reference sequence). The CDR3 spells CASSLSGGEVYNEQFF. The CDR3 DNA sequence: TGTGCCAGCAGCCTGAGCGGGGGGGAGGTTTACAATGAGCAGTTCTTC.

The chain joins TRBV5-4 to TRBJ1-1, with TRBD1 matching over 10 bases. Trimming removed 5 bases from V and 5 bases from J; junction bases left unmatched: 12. This CDR3 has 16 residues. Germline values: CDR1 SGHNT, CDR2 YYREEE (reference sequence). The CDR3 region is CASSRQGAPGRTEAFF. CDR3 DNA: TGTGCCAGCAGTCGACAGGGGGCGCCGGGAAGGACTGAAGCTTTCTTT.

The V gene is TRBV7-9, the J gene TRBJ1-6; 8 bases agree with TRBD1. The CDR3 contains 18 residues. V trimming: 5 bases; J trimming: 10 bases; junction bases outside the gene matches: 19. CDR1 is SEHNR, CDR2 FQNEAQ, per germline (reference sequence). This chain's CDR3 is CASSPTAGGKGAFSPLHF. In nucleotides, the CDR3 is TGTGCCAGCAGCCCTACCGCAGGGGGCAAGGGGGCTTTCTCACCCCTCCACTTT.

CDR3 DNA: TGCGCCAGCAGCTTTTCCGGGACTAGCGGGACAGAAGATACGCAGTATTTT. This codes for CASSFSGTSGTEDTQYF. The chain links TRBV5-1 to TRBJ2-3, with 13 bases lining up with TRBD2. V dropped 2 bases and J dropped 5; count of bases not matched to a gene: 8. This CDR3 region has 17 residues. Germline V gene data show CDR1 as SGHRS and CDR2 as YFSETQ.

This sequence joins TRBV6-1 and TRBJ1-5, with D perhaps matching TRBD1 (5 bases). The germline V gene encodes CDR1 MNHNS and CDR2 SASEGT. Trimming stripped 10 bases from V and 2 bases from J, with 12 bases between. The CDR3 consists of 13 residues. The CDR3 DNA sequence: TGTGCCACCGCCTCGGGGGGCAATCAGCCCCAGCATTTT. Protein product: CATASGGNQPQHF.

This chain connects TRBV4-1 to TRBJ1-1, with TRBD1 matching 8 bases. From germline, CDR1 is MGHRA and CDR2 YSYEKL. This CDR3 contains 21 residues. Unmatched junction bases numbered 19, after V lost 0 bases and J lost 1 base. The CDR3, as DNA: TGCGCCAGCAGCCAAGATCTCCGGGACAGGCTCATCGCGGGTACGAACACTGAAGCTTTCTTT. Encoded protein: CASSQDLRDRLIAGTNTEAFF.

V is TRBV7-8 and J is TRBJ2-3; 8 bases agree with TRBD1. CDR1 is SGHVS, CDR2 FQNEAQ, per germline. With 5 bases clipped from V and 6 bases from J, the junction kept 13 bases outside the gene matches. The CDR3 runs 16 residues. The CDR3 sequence: CASSPDRDRRADTQYF. The CDR3 nucleotides are TGTGCCAGCAGCCCAGACCGGGACAGGAGGGCCGATACGCAGTATTTT.

The chain couples TRBV27 to TRBJ1-6, with unresolved D. The V end was cut by 2 bases, the J end by 5 bases, with 10 bases between. The CDR3 spans 15 residues. CDR1 is MNHEY and CDR2 is SMNVEV in the germline V gene (reference sequence). The CDR3, as DNA: TGTGCCAGCAGTTTACGGCGCCAGGATAATTCACCCCTCCACTTT. Protein: CASSLRRQDNSPLHF.

The chain joins TRBV6-5 to TRBJ1-2; D ambiguous. V was shortened by 0 bases and J by 3 bases, with 11 bases between the two germline ends. The CDR3 spans 15 residues. The germline gives CDR1 MNHEY, CDR2 SVGAGI. The CDR3 is CASSYSLVSDYGYTF. In DNA form, the CDR3 reads TGTGCCAGCAGTTACTCGCTGGTTAGTGACTATGGCTACACCTTC.

The CDR3 protein is CASSLWTGGSGYTF. CDR3 nucleotide sequence: TGCGCCAGCAGCTTGTGGACAGGGGGGAGTGGCTACACCTTC. This chain uses TRBV5-1 with TRBJ1-2, with TRBD1 matching 10 bases. Germline V gives CDR1 SGHRS, CDR2 YFSETQ. There are 14 residues in the CDR3. Unmatched junction bases numbered 4, after V lost 1 base and J lost 7 bases.

The J gene is TRBJ1-4, the V gene TRBV4-2; 7 positions match TRBD1. The CDR3 is made up of 16 amino acids. The V gene's germline CDR1 is LGHNA and CDR2 YNFKEQ. V dropped 2 bases and J dropped 4; count of bases not matched to a gene: 7. The CDR3 DNA reads as TGTGCCAGCAGCCAAAGTTACAGGGGAGGTAATGAAAAACTGTTTTTT. Translated, it gives CASSQSYRGGNEKLFF.

The chain recombines TRBV7-9 with TRBJ2-5; 9 bases are shared with TRBD2. The V gene end was trimmed by 8 bases and the J gene end by 5 bases; junction bases not matched to a gene: 9. Germline-derived CDR1 and CDR2 are SEHNR and FQNEAQ (reference sequence). The CDR3 covers 14 residues. The CDR3 DNA sequence: TGTGCCAGCGGCCTGGCTAGCGGGGTTGAGACCCAGTACTTC. Translated, it gives CASGLASGVETQYF.

The chain is built from TRBV18 and TRBJ2-3; 8 nucleotides align to TRBD1. V shed 3 bases, J shed 2 bases, and the junction held 7 bases outside the gene matches. CDR1 is KGHSH, CDR2 LQKENI, per germline. CDR3 length: 16 residues. CDR3 coding DNA: TGTGCCAGCTCACCCCAAAGGGACAGGAACACAGATACGCAGTATTTT. It specifies CASSPQRDRNTDTQYF.

This clone has a single count. The gene calls are TRBV18 and TRBJ1-2, with a tentative D call TRBD1 (6 bases). The CDR3 runs 15 residues. CDR1 is KGHSH, CDR2 LQKENI, per germline. Between the trimmed V and J ends, which lost 6 bases and 2 bases, there was a span of 16 bases. CDR3 bases: TGTGCCAGCTCTCAACTCGGACAGAGCAACTATGGCTACACCTTC. The encoded protein is CASSQLGQSNYGYTF.

As DNA, the CDR3 is TGTGCCAGCAGCCTAGACTTGGTTGGCGGGGAGCTGTTTTTT. Protein: CASSLDLVGGELFF. The V gene is TRBV5-4, the J gene TRBJ2-2; no reliable D call. Germline V CDR1 and CDR2: SGHNT, YYREEE (reference sequence). The CDR3 is made up of 14 amino acids. The ends were cut back, 4 bases at V and 7 bases at J, with 14 bases in the middle.

The chain is built from TRBV28 and TRBJ2-3; D remains ambiguous. V was cut by 5 bases and J by 2 bases, with 8 bases left in between. Looked up from germline, CDR1 is MDHEN and CDR2 is SYDVKM. The CDR3 covers 13 residues. The CDR3 coding sequence is TGTGCCAGCAGTCCTAGTTACACAGATACGCAGTATTTT. As protein: CASSPSYTDTQYF.

The chain couples TRBV4-3 to TRBJ2-7; no firm D call. The CDR3 sequence is 13 residues long. Trimming removed 0 bases from V and 6 bases from J, with 9 bases in between. Looked up from germline, CDR1 is LGHNA and CDR2 is YSLEER. CDR3 region: CASSQDSRSEQYF. In DNA, the CDR3 is TGCGCCAGCAGCCAAGATTCGAGAAGCGAGCAGTACTTC.

The CDR3 DNA is TGCGCCAGCAGCCAAGTGGACAGAGACAATGAGCAGTTCTTC. It yields the protein CASSQVDRDNEQFF. The chain links TRBV4-3 to TRBJ2-1; tentatively, D is TRBD1 (6 bases). V lost 1 base and J lost 5, with 9 bases in between. CDR1 is LGHNA, CDR2 YSLEER, per germline. The CDR3 loop spans 14 amino acids.

The chain combines TRBV7-2 with TRBJ1-4, with a weak D call TRBD1 (5 bases). This CDR3 region has 13 residues. V lost 8 bases, J lost 4 bases, and 11 bases lay in between. CDR1 and CDR2 from the germline V gene are SGHTA and FQGNSA. CDR3 sequence (DNA): TGTGCCAGCCGGGGGTCTAATAATGAAAAACTGTTTTTT. It specifies CASRGSNNEKLFF.

The chain carries TRBV7-2 and TRBJ1-2; D is uncertain. The CDR3 is made up of 14 amino acids. V was shortened by 6 bases and J by 0 bases, with 11 bases between the two germline ends. Germline assignment: CDR1 SGHTA and CDR2 FQGNSA. As DNA, the CDR3 is TGTGCCAGCAGTCCTCAGTGGTCTAACTATGGCTACACCTTC. Its translation: CASSPQWSNYGYTF.